This paragraph covers one T cell receptor beta chain sequence. Its specificity is not known. This entry is derived from a study of CD4 T cells in relation to SARS-CoV-2 and coronaviruses. Before the COVID-19 pandemic, during about 2011-2019, CD4+ T cells were taken from unexposed donors. CD4+ T cells were isolated from the cells after around 11 days of culture. Half the medium was replaced with IL-2 medium on days 3 and 7. Using immunoSEQ multiplex PCR, the repertoire was profiled, and TCRdb retains in-frame clones only, with some absent. The sample includes about 22,000 clones, around 72% of them seen just once. The CDR3 has 15 amino acids. V lost 6 bases and J lost 5; bases outside the gene matches: 9. Germline CDR1 and CDR2: LGHNA and YNFKEQ.

Sequenced input: CD4+ T cells from PBMCs, cultured in vitro. The chain combines TRBV4-2 with TRBJ2-5, with 10 nucleotides matching TRBD2. The clonotype was recovered from a human donor in good health. DNA of the CDR3: TGTGCCAGCAGAGGGCAGCGGGGGGGCGGGGAGACCCAGTACTTC. Its translation: CASRGQRGGGETQYF.